The 27 T cell receptor beta chains reported below all come from one sample, sequenced in a study of blood T cell repertoires in COVID-19. Profiled with immunoSEQ multiplex PCR; TCRdb holds only in-frame clones, not every one. The sample comprises about 140,000 clones, 85% to 90% of which are singletons, and approximately 3% rests with the top ten. Sequencing was done on a sample of peripheral blood. The receptors here all came from a woman aged 60-70 years with active COVID-19.

The chain employs TRBV9 and TRBJ2-7; 10 bases align to TRBD2. This CDR3 has 15 amino acids. V lost 2 bases to trimming and J lost 2 bases; unmatched junction nucleotides: 4. The V gene's germline CDR1 is SGDLS and CDR2 YYNGEE. For the CDR3, the DNA is TGTGCCAGCAGCGTGGGACTAGCGACCACCTACGAGCAGTACTTC. This encodes CASSVGLATTYEQYF. Combining the CDR3 with reference TRBV9 and TRBJ2-7 gives the whole variable domain DSGVTQTPKHLITATGQRVTLRCSPRSGDLSVYWYQQSLDQGLQFLIQYYNGEERAKGNILERFSAQQFPDLHSELNLSSLELGDSALYFCASSVGLATTYEQYFGPGTRLTVT.

The chain uses TRBV7-3 and TRBJ2-1; TRBD2 aligns across 7 bases. The CDR3 spans 15 residues. The ends lost 4 bases at V and 3 bases at J; junction bases unmatched: 6. Per germline, CDR1 SGHTA and CDR2 FQGTGA. CDR3 coding DNA: TGTGCCAGCAGCTCCGGACTAGGCGGCTACAATGAGCAGTTCTTC. It translates to CASSSGLGGYNEQFF.

The chain combines TRBV5-6 with TRBJ2-2, with TRBD2 matching over 11 bases. This CDR3 spans 15 amino acids. Germline CDR1 reads SGHDT; CDR2 reads YYEEEE. Trimming removed 0 bases from V and 5 bases from J; junction bases left unmatched: 0. This CDR3 is CASSLVAGGTGELFF. DNA for the CDR3: TGTGCCAGCAGCTTGGTAGCGGGAGGGACCGGGGAGCTGTTTTTT.

The CDR3 bases are TGTGCCAGCAGCTTAGCGCGGGAGGGCTATGAGCAGTTCTTC. Amino acid sequence: CASSLAREGYEQFF. This sequence joins TRBV11-2 and TRBJ2-1, with 9 positions matching TRBD2. V gave up 1 base and J gave up 8 bases; unmatched junction bases: 3. Looked up from germline, CDR1 is SGHAT and CDR2 is FQNNGV. The CDR3 sequence is 14 residues long. Drawing the rest from reference TRBV11-2 and TRBJ2-1, the complete variable domain is EAGVAQSPRYKIIEKRQSVAFWCNPISGHATLYWYQQILGQGPKLLIQFQNNGVVDDSQLPKDRFSAERLKGVDSTLKIQPAKLEDSAVYLCASSLAREGYEQFFGPGTRLTVL.

The rearrangement links TRBV28 to TRBJ1-5; TRBD1 is a possible D gene (6 bases). The CDR3 contains 15 residues. The germline V gene encodes CDR1 MDHEN and CDR2 SYDVKM. Trimming shortened V by 2 bases and J by 9 bases, and 17 bases separated the two germline ends. This CDR3 is CASSLTTGRIGPQHF. The DNA for the CDR3 is TGTGCCAGCAGTTTAACGACAGGCCGGATCGGGCCCCAGCATTTT. Full variable domain (rest looked up from reference TRBV28 and TRBJ1-5): DVKVTQSSRYLVKRTGEKVFLECVQDMDHENMFWYRQDPGLGLRLIYFSYDVKMKEKGDIPEGYSVSREKKERFSLILESASTNQTSMYLCASSLTTGRIGPQHFGDGTRLSIL.

This chain uses TRBV15 with TRBJ2-2; 15 positions agree with TRBD2. The germline V gene encodes CDR1 LNHNV and CDR2 YYDKDF (reference sequence). The CDR3 totals 18 residues. V dropped 3 bases and J dropped 2; count of bases not matched to a gene: 4. The CDR3 spells CATSRGLAGGRNTGELFF. The CDR3 DNA sequence: TGTGCCACCAGCAGGGGACTAGCGGGAGGCCGTAACACCGGGGAGCTGTTTTTT.

The count of this clone is one. The rearrangement links TRBV7-3 to TRBJ2-2, with TRBD2 matching over 10 bases. V lost 6 bases, J lost 6 bases, and 19 bases stayed unmatched. CDR3 length: 19 amino acids. In germline, CDR1 is SGHTA, CDR2 FQGTGA. Here the CDR3 reads CASSPWSLGLAGVPGELFF. In DNA form, the CDR3 reads TGTGCCAGCAGTCCCTGGAGTTTAGGGCTAGCGGGAGTACCCGGGGAGCTGTTTTTT.

CDR3 in amino acids: CASSLDMRQGADGYTF. CDR3 nucleotides: TGTGCCAGCAGCTTAGACATGAGACAGGGGGCGGATGGCTACACCTTC. The chain links TRBV7-2 to TRBJ1-2; the match to TRBD1 covers 10 bases. J gave up 6 bases and V 1 base, and 8 bases lay outside the gene matches. The CDR3 runs 16 residues. Germline CDR1 SGHTA, CDR2 FQGNSA. Filled out from reference TRBV7-2 and TRBJ1-2, the complete variable domain reads GAGVSQSPSNKVTEKGKDVELRCDPISGHTALYWYRQSLGQGLEFLIYFQGNSAPDKSGLPSDRFSAERTGGSVSTLTIQRTQQEDSAVYLCASSLDMRQGADGYTFGSGTRLTVV.

The V gene is TRBV28, the J gene TRBJ2-5, with D possibly TRBD2 on 6 matching bases. V dropped 4 bases and J dropped 0 bases, with 6 bases sitting between them. This CDR3 has 13 amino acids. Germline V gene sequence: CDR1 MDHEN, CDR2 SYDVKM. CDR3 sequence (DNA): TGTGCCAGCAGTTCGGGAGACCAAGAGACCCAGTACTTC. It specifies CASSSGDQETQYF.

The chain is built from TRBV28 and TRBJ2-4; D is possibly TRBD1 (6 bases). The CDR3 is made up of 17 amino acids. Trimming left V 3 bases short and J 1 base short, with 16 bases between. CDR1 MDHEN and CDR2 SYDVKM come from the germline V gene. The CDR3 loop reads CASSFVGTGWAKNIQYF. The CDR3 nucleotides are TGTGCCAGCAGTTTCGTAGGTACAGGGTGGGCCAAAAACATTCAGTACTTC.

The chain joins TRBV25-1 to TRBJ1-4, with D possibly being TRBD1 (6 bases). Trimming took off 0 bases at V and 8 bases at J, with 13 bases between the two ends. This CDR3 region has 15 residues. CDR1 is MGHDK, CDR2 SYGVNS, per germline. The CDR3 DNA reads TGTGCCAGCAGTGAATACAACAGGGTACGGGAAAAACTGTTTTTT. Its translation is CASSEYNRVREKLFF.

J is TRBJ2-2 and V is TRBV5-1, with TRBD2 as a possible D gene (5 bases). Germline V gives CDR1 SGHRS, CDR2 YFSETQ. The V and J ends lost 0 bases and 4 bases respectively, with 13 bases between them. This CDR3 is built from 16 residues. CDR3 region: CASSLVESGSTGELFF. The CDR3 DNA reads as TGCGCCAGCAGCTTGGTGGAGTCTGGGAGCACCGGGGAGCTGTTTTTT.

The chain joins TRBV28 to TRBJ1-6, with a tentative D call TRBD1 (6 bases). Germline V gene lookup returns CDR1 MDHEN and CDR2 SYDVKM. Trimming stripped 6 bases from V and 9 bases from J, with 18 bases between. This CDR3 is 15 amino acids long. The CDR3 loop reads CASSLGAAIISPLHF. The CDR3, as DNA: TGTGCCAGCAGCTTGGGGGCAGCGATAATTTCACCCCTCCACTTT.

The chain combines TRBV2 with TRBJ2-5; 7 nucleotides match TRBD1. The V segment lost 8 bases and the J segment 2 bases; nucleotides outside the gene matches: 11. This CDR3 has 15 residues. The germline gives CDR1 SNHLY, CDR2 FYNNEI. This CDR3 reads CASARNRGGQETQYF. The CDR3, as DNA: TGTGCCAGCGCCCGAAACAGGGGCGGACAAGAGACCCAGTACTTC.

This chain links TRBV2 with TRBJ2-1; 9 bases align to TRBD1. The trim removed 6 bases at V and 0 bases at J, leaving 15 bases unmatched. This CDR3 has 19 amino acids. Germline-derived CDR1 and CDR2 are SNHLY and FYNNEI. The CDR3 loop is CASRSSGTGFYSSYNEQFF. The CDR3 nucleotides read TGTGCCAGCAGATCCTCCGGGACAGGGTTCTATAGCTCCTACAATGAGCAGTTCTTC.

This chain connects TRBV29-1 to TRBJ2-7, with TRBD2 matching over 10 bases. The CDR3 totals 13 residues. Germline assignment: CDR1 SQVTM and CDR2 ANQGSEA. The trim removed 4 bases at V and 4 bases at J, leaving 4 bases unmatched. The CDR3 sequence is CSVGTSGEYEQYF. The CDR3 DNA reads as TGCAGCGTTGGGACTAGCGGAGAATACGAGCAGTACTTC.

In its sample, this clone was seen once. The V call is TRBV28, the J call TRBJ1-5; TRBD1 agrees at 11 bases. After removal of 6 bases from V and 0 bases from J, the junction contained 10 bases not matched to a gene. Germline V gives CDR1 MDHEN, CDR2 SYDVKM. The length of the CDR3 is 18 residues. CDR3 DNA: TGTGCCAGCAGGTCAGGGACAGGGGGAGAGTATAGCAATCAGCCCCAGCATTTT. As protein: CASRSGTGGEYSNQPQHF.

The chain recombines TRBV30 with TRBJ1-1; D not certain. The CDR3 has 14 residues. Germline assignment: CDR1 GTSNPN and CDR2 SVGIG (reference sequence). V was pared by 3 bases and J by 1 base, with 12 bases between. CDR3 loop: CAWSPGIQNTEAFF. The CDR3 DNA reads as TGTGCCTGGAGCCCCGGGATTCAGAACACTGAAGCTTTCTTT.

CDR3 residues: CASSQFLDTEAFF. CDR3 DNA: TGTGCCAGCAGCCAATTTCTAGACACTGAAGCTTTCTTT. The chain is built from TRBV3-1 (or the pseudogene TRBV3-2) and TRBJ1-1; no clear D. This CDR3 has 13 residues. Deletions cut 2 bases from V and 3 bases from J, with 7 bases between. From germline, CDR1 is LGHDT and CDR2 YNNKEL (reference sequence).

The chain couples TRBV6-2 or TRBV6-3 to TRBJ1-5; 9 positions agree with TRBD1. The CDR3 contains 12 residues. The trim removed 5 bases at V and 9 bases at J, leaving 2 bases unmatched. The germline gives CDR1 MNHEY, CDR2 SVGEGT. CDR3 sequence reads: CASSQGQGPQHF. The CDR3 DNA reads TGTGCCAGCAGTCAGGGACAGGGGCCCCAGCATTTT.

The chain is built from TRBV5-1 and TRBJ2-1, with TRBD1 identical over 8 bases. The length of the CDR3 is 15 residues. Germline V gives CDR1 SGHRS, CDR2 YFSETQ. V lost 6 bases and J lost 7; bases outside the gene matches: 12. The CDR3 is CASIGGQGAKNEQFF. DNA of the CDR3: TGCGCCAGCATAGGCGGGCAGGGGGCTAAAAATGAGCAGTTCTTC.

This chain connects TRBV19 to TRBJ2-1, with D possibly matching TRBD2 (6 bases). Trimming stripped 1 base from V and 7 bases from J, with 11 bases between. The CDR3 loop spans 14 amino acids. Germline lookup yields CDR1 LNHDA and CDR2 SQIVND (reference sequence). CDR3 amino acids: CASSIGEVANEQFF. CDR3 sequence (DNA): TGTGCCAGTAGTATAGGGGAGGTGGCTAATGAGCAGTTCTTC.

The J gene is TRBJ2-7, the V gene TRBV6-1, with 12 nucleotides matching TRBD2. In germline, CDR1 is MNHNS, CDR2 SASEGT. Unmatched junction bases numbered 19, after V lost 2 bases and J lost 2 bases. This CDR3 is built from 21 residues. CDR3: CASSERGAVGLAGLPTYEQYF. CDR3 in DNA: TGTGCCAGCAGTGAAAGGGGGGCCGTTGGACTAGCGGGACTACCGACCTACGAGCAGTACTTC.

A remark on this clone: Additional DNA sequences in this sample encode the identical CDR3. The rearrangement uses TRBV20-1 and TRBJ2-1; 10 positions agree with TRBD2. With 5 bases clipped from V and 12 bases from J, the junction kept 4 bases outside the gene matches. CDR1 is DFQATT and CDR2 is SNEGSKA in the germline V gene (reference sequence). There are 11 residues in the CDR3. CDR3 in amino acids: CSAPSGSSQFF. In nucleotides, the CDR3 is TGCAGTGCTCCTAGCGGGAGCTCGCAGTTCTTC.

The chain recombines TRBV4-3 with TRBJ1-5; 8 nucleotides agree with TRBD1. V lost 4 bases to trimming and J lost 0 bases; unmatched junction nucleotides: 14. The CDR3 contains 19 residues. From germline, CDR1 is LGHNA and CDR2 YSLEER. The chain's CDR3 is CASSPGPGQAKYSNQPQHF. The CDR3 DNA reads TGCGCCAGCAGCCCTGGGCCGGGACAGGCAAAGTATAGCAATCAGCCCCAGCATTTT.

V gene TRBV5-1 combines with J gene TRBJ2-7; D is perhaps TRBD2 (5 bases). Between the trimmed V and J ends, which lost 4 bases and 4 bases, there was a span of 18 bases. In germline, CDR1 is SGHRS, CDR2 YFSETQ. This CDR3 spans 15 amino acids. The DNA of the CDR3 is TGCGCCAGCAGCCCTCGGACTGATGCGAATTACGAGCAGTACTTC. Translating it yields CASSPRTDANYEQYF.

The chain has TRBV18 and TRBJ1-2; perhaps TRBD1 as D (6 bases). The CDR3 contains 13 residues. Germline CDR1 KGHSH, CDR2 LQKENI. V gave up 6 bases and J gave up 2 bases, with 10 bases separating them. CDR3 region: CASSLGQNYGYTF. The CDR3 DNA follows: TGTGCCAGCTCCTTAGGACAGAACTATGGCTACACCTTC.